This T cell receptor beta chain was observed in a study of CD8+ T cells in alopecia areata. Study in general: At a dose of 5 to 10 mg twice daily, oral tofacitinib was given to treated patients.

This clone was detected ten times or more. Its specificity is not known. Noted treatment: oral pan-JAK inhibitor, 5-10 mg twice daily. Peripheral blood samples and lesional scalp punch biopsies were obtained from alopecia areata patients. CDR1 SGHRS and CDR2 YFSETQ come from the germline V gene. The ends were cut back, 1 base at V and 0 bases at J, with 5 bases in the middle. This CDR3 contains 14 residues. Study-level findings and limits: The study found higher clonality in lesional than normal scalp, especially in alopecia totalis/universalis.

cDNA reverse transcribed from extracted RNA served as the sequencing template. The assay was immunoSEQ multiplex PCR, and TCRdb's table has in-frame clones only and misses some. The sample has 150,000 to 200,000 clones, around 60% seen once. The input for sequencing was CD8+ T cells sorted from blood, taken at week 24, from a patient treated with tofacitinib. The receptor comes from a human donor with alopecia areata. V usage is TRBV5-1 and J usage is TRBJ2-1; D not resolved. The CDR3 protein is CASSLLSSYNEQFF. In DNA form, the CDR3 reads TGCGCCAGCAGCTTGCTTAGCTCCTACAATGAGCAGTTCTTC.